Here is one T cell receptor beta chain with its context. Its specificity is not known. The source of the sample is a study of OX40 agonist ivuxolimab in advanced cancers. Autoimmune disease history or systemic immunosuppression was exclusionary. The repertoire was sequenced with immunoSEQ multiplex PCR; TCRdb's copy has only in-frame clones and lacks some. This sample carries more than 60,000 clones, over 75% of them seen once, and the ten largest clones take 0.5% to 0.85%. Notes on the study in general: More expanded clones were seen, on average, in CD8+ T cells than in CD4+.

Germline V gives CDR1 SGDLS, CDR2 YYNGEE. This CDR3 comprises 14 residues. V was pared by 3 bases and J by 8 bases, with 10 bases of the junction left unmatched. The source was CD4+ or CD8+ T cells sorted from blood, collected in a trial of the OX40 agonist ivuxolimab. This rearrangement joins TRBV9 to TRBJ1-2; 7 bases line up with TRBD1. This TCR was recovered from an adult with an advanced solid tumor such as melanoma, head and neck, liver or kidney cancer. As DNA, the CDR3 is TGTGCCAGCAGCGGAGACAGGGCGGTAAAAGGCTACACCTTC. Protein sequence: CASSGDRAVKGYTF.